The text below deals with one T cell receptor (beta chain). V was clipped by 5 bases and J by 4 bases; unmatched bases: 2. Germline V gene data show CDR1 as MNHNY and CDR2 as SVGAGI (reference sequence). There are 13 residues in the CDR3. The protocol was immunoSEQ multiplex PCR, while the TCRdb copy is restricted to in-frame clones and leaves out a portion. The data contain approximately 180,000 clones, around nine tenths of them singletons. This entry belongs to a study of blood T cell repertoires in COVID-19. The specimen was peripheral blood. The chain carries TRBV6-6 and TRBJ1-3, with 7 nucleotides matching TRBD1. The receptor comes from a woman aged 70-85 years with COVID-19, enrolled during active disease. CDR3 sequence reads: CASSQQGGNTIYF. CDR3 sequence (DNA): TGTGCCAGCAGTCAACAGGGGGGAAACACCATATATTTT.